This T cell receptor (beta chain) was captured by sequencing in a study of T cells expressing NK-cell markers. Study background: One of eight sequenced donors was HCMV-seronegative; the other seven were seropositive.

TCR beta libraries carry UMIs added by 5'RACE template switching. TCRdb re-analyzed the 5' RACE reads; it lists each CDR3 protein once, without DNA. This repertoire includes about 550,000 distinct CDR3 sequences. The germline V gene encodes CDR1 SGHRS and CDR2 YFSETQ. The CDR3 spans 15 residues. General study results and limits: For a few donors, these clonotypes were likewise the leading ones in the CD3+CD56-NKG2C+ fraction. Among CD8+ T cells from 5 to 7 donors, dominant NKG2C+ clonotypes accounted for roughly 1.0-7.0%.

Comment on this clonotype: What it recognizes is unknown.

The V and J genes are TRBV5-1 and TRBJ1-2; TCRdb names TRBD1, which stays unverified in the absence of DNA. This sequence was found in a man between 18 and 35 years old in good health. The sequencing sample was made of blood T cells: a sorted CD56 or NKG2C T cell subset, CD4+ or CD8+ T cells, or bulk PBMC T cells (not recorded which). CDR3 in amino acids: CASSALQGEGSGYTF.